This passage covers 19 T cell receptor beta chains from one sample sequenced in a study of cytomegalovirus exposure and HLA in healthy donors. It was with 60 Vbeta and 13 Jbeta primers that the PCR ran. Clones were sequenced by immunoSEQ multiplex PCR, and TCRdb holds only the in-frame ones, with some missing. The profile shows about 130,000 clones, approximately 84% of them singletons. Specimen: PBMCs. The origin of the receptors is a boy younger than 10 in good health and CMV-seronegative.

This chain uses TRBV2 with TRBJ2-7, with D perhaps TRBD1 (5 bases). The V gene lost 7 bases and the J gene lost 4 bases, with 17 bases spanning the gap. The CDR3 is 14 residues long. Germline-derived CDR1 and CDR2 are SNHLY and FYNNEI. CDR3 DNA: TGTGCCAGCAACCAAGGGGCCCTGAGGTACGAGCAGTACTTC. Encoded protein: CASNQGALRYEQYF.

There are a few counts of this clone. The chain recombines TRBV6-5 with TRBJ2-3; the D gene is possibly TRBD1 (7 bases). The CDR3 runs to 16 residues. Trimming shortened V by 0 bases and J by 3 bases, and 13 bases separated the two germline ends. From germline, CDR1 is MNHEY and CDR2 SVGAGI. The CDR3 nucleotides read TGTGCCAGCAGTTACTCGGCGACAGGGAGGACAGATACGCAGTATTTT. This codes for CASSYSATGRTDTQYF.

J is TRBJ1-4 and V is TRBV6-1; the D gene is possibly TRBD1 (6 bases). The CDR3 runs to 15 residues. V shed 7 bases and J shed 5 bases, with 17 bases lying between them. CDR1 MNHNS and CDR2 SASEGT come from the germline V gene. CDR3 in amino acids: CASTNNRDYNEKLFF. CDR3 in DNA: TGTGCCAGCACAAACAACAGGGACTACAATGAAAAACTGTTTTTT.

V and J are TRBV4-1 and TRBJ2-1; 9 bases fit TRBD2. This CDR3 region has 18 residues. V trimming: 0 bases; J trimming: 7 bases; junction bases outside the gene matches: 13. Germline V gene lookup returns CDR1 MGHRA and CDR2 YSYEKL. CDR3 in DNA: TGCGCCAGCAGCCAAGATCTGACTAGCGGACCTAAAGGGAATGAGCAGTTCTTC. This sequence encodes CASSQDLTSGPKGNEQFF.

The chain joins TRBV7-9 to TRBJ2-2; 7 positions match TRBD1. The CDR3 loop spans 13 amino acids. V dropped 5 bases and J dropped 5; count of bases not matched to a gene: 2. The germline gives CDR1 SEHNR, CDR2 FQNEAQ (reference sequence). CDR3 residues: CASSPRGTGELFF. The DNA of the CDR3 is TGTGCCAGCAGCCCCAGGGGGACCGGGGAGCTGTTTTTT.

The V gene is TRBV9, the J gene TRBJ1-1; no clear D. The CDR3 length is 12 residues. V lost 0 bases to trimming and J lost 8 bases, with 8 bases between them. In germline, CDR1 is SGDLS, CDR2 YYNGEE. Here the CDR3 reads CASSVDGYEAFF. CDR3 sequence (DNA): TGTGCCAGCAGCGTAGACGGGTACGAAGCTTTCTTT.

The rearrangement joins TRBV6-1 to TRBJ1-2; TRBD1 is a possible D gene (6 bases). Germline loops: CDR1 MNHNS, CDR2 SASEGT. V lost 2 bases to trimming and J lost 7 bases, with 14 bases between them. The CDR3 has 14 residues. Here the CDR3 DNA reads TGTGCCAGCAGTGAATGGGGCAGGGGTCGTGGCTACACCTTC. It specifies CASSEWGRGRGYTF.

The gene calls are TRBV6-4 and TRBJ2-1; TRBD2 aligns across 7 bases. CDR3 length equals 13 residues. Trimming removed 3 bases from V and 5 bases from J; junction bases left unmatched: 1. The germline V gene encodes CDR1 MRHNA and CDR2 SNTAGT. CDR3 sequence reads: CASSEAGHNEQFF. The CDR3 coding sequence is TGTGCCAGCAGTGAAGCGGGACACAATGAGCAGTTCTTC.

The gene calls are TRBV7-3 and TRBJ1-1, with D perhaps TRBD1 (5 bases). Per the germline V gene, CDR1 is SGHTA and CDR2 is FQGTGA. The CDR3 is made up of 14 amino acids. Trimming took off 2 bases at V and 4 bases at J, with 11 bases between the two ends. The CDR3 spells CASSLGSRGTEAFF. The CDR3 nucleotides read TGTGCCAGCAGCTTAGGAAGTAGGGGCACTGAAGCTTTCTTT. Together with reference TRBV7-3 and TRBJ1-1, the CDR3 gives the full variable domain: GAGVSQTPSNKVTEKGKYVELRCDPISGHTALYWYRQSLGQGPEFLIYFQGTGAADDSGLPNDRFFAVRPEGSVSTLKIQRTERGDSAVYLCASSLGSRGTEAFFGQGTRLTVV.

This chain connects TRBV4-1 to TRBJ1-5; 8 bases line up with TRBD1. This CDR3 has 15 residues. Trimming cost V 4 bases and J 1 base; bases outside gene matches: 3. Germline loops: CDR1 MGHRA, CDR2 YSYEKL. The CDR3 DNA follows: TGCGCCAGCAGCCCGGACAGGGAGAGCAATCAGCCCCAGCATTTT. This encodes CASSPDRESNQPQHF.

This clone appeared a single time. The V call is TRBV5-1, the J call TRBJ1-5; tentative D call: TRBD1 (5 bases). There are 14 residues in the CDR3. V shed 5 bases and J shed 0 bases, with 9 bases lying between them. In germline, CDR1 is SGHRS, CDR2 YFSETQ. CDR3 DNA sequence: TGCGCCAGCAGAACAGGTCCTAGCAATCAGCCCCAGCATTTT. It yields the protein CASRTGPSNQPQHF.

The J gene is TRBJ1-1, the V gene TRBV29-1, with TRBD1 identical over 11 bases. The CDR3 length is 13 residues. Germline V gene lookup returns CDR1 SQVTM and CDR2 ANQGSEA. V lost 7 bases to trimming and J lost 1 base; unmatched junction nucleotides: 2. CDR3: CSAGQGANTEAFF. Here the CDR3 DNA reads TGCAGCGCTGGACAGGGGGCGAACACTGAAGCTTTCTTT.

The chain has TRBV18 and TRBJ2-7; TRBD1 matches 7 bases. With V trimmed by 1 base and J by 3 bases, 6 bases remained unmatched. Germline loops: CDR1 KGHSH, CDR2 LQKENI. CDR3 length: 15 residues. CDR3 sequence (DNA): TGTGCCAGCTCACCACTGGCAGGGGGAAACTACGAGCAGTACTTC. Its protein product is CASSPLAGGNYEQYF. The entire variable domain, with the rest obtained from reference TRBV18 and TRBJ2-7, is as follows: NAGVMQNPRHLVRRRGQEARLRCSPMKGHSHVYWYRQLPEEGLKFMVYLQKENIIDESGMPKERFSAEFPKEGPSILRIQQVVRGDSAAYFCASSPLAGGNYEQYFGPGTRLTVT.

CDR3 sequence: CASSLETSLISKTQYF. The CDR3 nucleotides read TGCGCCAGCAGCTTGGAGACTAGCCTTATATCCAAGACCCAGTACTTC. The rearrangement uses TRBV5-1 and TRBJ2-5; 7 bases agree with TRBD2. This CDR3 contains 16 residues. Trimming took 0 bases from V and 6 from J; bases not matched to a gene: 11. Germline V gene sequence: CDR1 SGHRS, CDR2 YFSETQ.

V is TRBV16 and J is TRBJ1-1, with no clear D. Deletions cut 4 bases from V and 4 bases from J, with 10 bases between. The length of the CDR3 is 13 residues. Per the germline V gene, CDR1 is KGHSY and CDR2 is FQNENV. The CDR3 nucleotides read TGTGCCAGCAGCCTCGATCCGGGCACTGAAGCTTTCTTT. Its protein product is CASSLDPGTEAFF.

The chain carries TRBV15 and TRBJ1-2; D not resolved. This CDR3 has 12 residues. V was trimmed by 5 bases and J by 5 bases, leaving 9 bases between them. Germline V CDR1 and CDR2: LNHNV, YYDKDF (reference sequence). The chain's CDR3 is CATSGDIYGYTF. CDR3 in DNA: TGTGCCACCAGCGGCGACATTTATGGCTACACCTTC.

J is TRBJ2-1 and V is TRBV6-1; maybe TRBD2 (6 bases). Deletions cut 8 bases from V and 2 bases from J, with 10 bases between. The length of the CDR3 is 13 residues. Per the germline V gene, CDR1 is MNHNS and CDR2 is SASEGT. The CDR3 nucleotides read TGTGCCAGCCCGGGCGGGACCTACAATGAGCAGTTCTTC. Translated: CASPGGTYNEQFF.

The rearrangement links TRBV19 to TRBJ2-7; D might be TRBD2 (5 bases). Germline CDR1 reads LNHDA; CDR2 reads SQIVND (reference sequence). The length of the CDR3 is 12 residues. The V gene lost 6 bases and the J gene lost 5 bases, with 11 bases spanning the gap. CDR3: CASRGEGNEQYF. In nucleotides, the CDR3 is TGTGCCAGTAGAGGAGAGGGTAACGAGCAGTACTTC.

V is TRBV14 and J is TRBJ1-1; TRBD1 matches 8 bases. The V segment lost 4 bases and the J segment 10 bases; nucleotides outside the gene matches: 14. Germline V gene sequence: CDR1 SGHDN, CDR2 FVKESK. The CDR3 runs 15 residues. CDR3 nucleotide sequence: TGTGCCAGCAGCCTTTCTGGCACAGGGGGGCCGAGAGCTTTCTTT. It translates to CASSLSGTGGPRAFF. Filled out from reference TRBV14 and TRBJ1-1, the complete variable domain reads EAGVTQFPSHSVIEKGQTVTLRCDPISGHDNLYWYRRVMGKEIKFLLHFVKESKQDESGMPNNRFLAERTGGTYSTLKVQPAELEDSGVYFCASSLSGTGGPRAFFGQGTRLTVV.